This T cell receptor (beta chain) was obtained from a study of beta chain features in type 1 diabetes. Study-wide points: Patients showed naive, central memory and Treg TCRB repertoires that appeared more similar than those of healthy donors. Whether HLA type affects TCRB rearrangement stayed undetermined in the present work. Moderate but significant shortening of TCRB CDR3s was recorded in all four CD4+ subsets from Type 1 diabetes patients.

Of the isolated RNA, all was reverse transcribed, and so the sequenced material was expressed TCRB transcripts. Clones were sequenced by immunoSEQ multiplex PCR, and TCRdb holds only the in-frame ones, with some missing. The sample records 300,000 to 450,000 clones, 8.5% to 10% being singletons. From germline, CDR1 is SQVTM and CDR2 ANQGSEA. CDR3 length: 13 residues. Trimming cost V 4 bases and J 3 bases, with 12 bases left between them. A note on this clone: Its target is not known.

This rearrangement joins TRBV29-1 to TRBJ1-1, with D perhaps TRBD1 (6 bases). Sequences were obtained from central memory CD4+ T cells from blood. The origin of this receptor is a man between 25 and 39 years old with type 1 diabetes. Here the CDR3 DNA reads TGCAGCGTTGCCCACAGGGAGGACACTGAAGCTTTCTTT. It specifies CSVAHREDTEAFF.